The TCR beta chain under discussion was sequenced for a study of blood T cell repertoires in COVID-19. Under the authors' procedure: Amplification of reference gene primers provided the estimated nucleated cell counts. Data came from immunoSEQ multiplex PCR; TCRdb stores just in-frame clones and leaves some out. The V and J calls and clone size are taken from that table; D and trimming were inferred from the DNA. The sample lists fewer than 250,000 clones, roughly 84% seen once, with 5.5% to 7.5% in the top ten. The CDR3 is 16 amino acids. Per germline, CDR1 SGHRS and CDR2 YFSETQ. The V and J ends lost 3 bases and 0 bases respectively, with 15 bases between them.

The rearrangement uses TRBV5-1 and TRBJ2-5; maybe TRBD1 (6 bases). The sample taken for sequencing was PBMCs or T cells enriched from blood (not recorded which). The clonotype was recovered from a woman aged 40 to 50 who had recovered from COVID-19. CDR3 DNA sequence: TGCGCCAGCAGCTCACGACGGGACAAGTACCAAGAGACCCAGTACTTC. Translation gives CASSSRRDKYQETQYF.